This entry describes one T cell receptor beta chain. The antigen is not known. V was clipped by 3 bases and J by 11 bases; unmatched bases: 16. The CDR3 has 17 amino acids. Germline V lookup: CDR1 SEHNR, CDR2 FQNEAQ (reference sequence). The TCR beta cDNA libraries contained unique molecular identifiers. There were about 0.85 to 10 million T cells, and approximately 500,000 cDNA molecules came from them. MiXCR, run by TCRdb on the PCR reads, gives a single entry per CDR3 protein. The sample contains about 820,000 distinct CDR3 sequences, approximately 53% of which appear only once. The data were obtained in a study of post-analysis software for immune sequencing data. Overall study: The patients showed relapsing-remitting, secondary progressive and progressive-relapsing multiple sclerosis courses.

Findings of the study overall: F measure grouped same-batch samples tightly together. With TRBV5-6, TRBV5-1 and TRBV20-1 included, a handful of TRBV segments were more frequent in patients than in controls. Patients with multiple sclerosis recorded significantly lower normalized Chao1 diversity than controls, the study found.

Sequenced: blood. The clonotype comes from a girl aged 10 to 17 with multiple sclerosis. This sequence joins TRBV7-9 and TRBJ2-5; 12 positions match TRBD2. CDR3 bases: TGTGCCAGCAGCTTGTTCCCCGGACTAGCGGGATTACCTCAGCAGTACTTC. Encoded protein: CASSLFPGLAGLPQQYF.